Described below is a single T cell receptor beta chain sequence and its context. Its antigen is unknown. Trimming shortened V by 3 bases and J by 0 bases, and 12 bases separated the two germline ends. The CDR3 is 15 amino acids. Germline V gene lookup returns CDR1 SGHAT and CDR2 FQNNGV. This specimen belongs to a study of cytomegalovirus exposure and HLA in healthy donors. On the study more broadly: A prior analysis found 117 million unique TCR beta sequences from about 179 million T cells.

The study's findings and limits: In a later analysis, a genetic analysis reported fewer productive-TCR N-insertions in an Asian-associated ancestry cluster than the cohort average. A classifier reportedly called cytomegalovirus status with high sensitivity and specificity.

PCR involved 60 Vbeta and 13 Jbeta primers. How the authors handled the data: A follow-up analysis tallied around 76 million unique TCR beta chains, some 11 million shared. Method: immunoSEQ multiplex PCR; TCRdb's copy keeps in-frame clones and lacks some. V and J calls plus clone size are reproduced from that table; the DNA served to infer D and trimming. The repertoire holds about 180,000 clones, with about three quarters as singletons. The TCR comes from a young man in good health and CMV-seronegative. Sequenced input: PBMCs. V gene TRBV11-2 combines with J gene TRBJ2-7; D perhaps matches TRBD2 (6 bases). The CDR3 here is CASSFPGTSSYEQYF. DNA for the CDR3: TGTGCCAGCAGCTTTCCCGGGACTTCCTCCTACGAGCAGTACTTC.